The 32 T cell receptor beta chains below were found in one sample sequenced in a study of blood T cell repertoires in COVID-19. Assay: immunoSEQ multiplex PCR; the TCRdb copy retains only in-frame clones and omits some. The data contain about 22,000 clones, around four fifths of them singletons. The source material was peripheral blood. The source of these receptors is an elderly man with active or convalescent COVID-19.

The rearrangement links TRBV5-5 to TRBJ2-6, with D possibly being TRBD1 (6 bases). The CDR3 extends over 16 amino acids. CDR1 and CDR2 from the germline V gene are SGHKS and YYEKEE (reference sequence). Trimming shortened V by 2 bases and J by 2 bases, and 11 bases separated the two germline ends. The CDR3 region has the DNA TGTGCCAGCAGCTTCACAGGGAATGCTGGGGCCAACGTCCTGACTTTC. It codes for CASSFTGNAGANVLTF.

The chain has TRBV28 and TRBJ2-7; possibly TRBD1 for D (7 bases). The CDR3 covers 17 residues. Germline loops: CDR1 MDHEN, CDR2 SYDVKM. V dropped 3 bases and J dropped 3 bases, with 21 bases sitting between them. The CDR3 loop reads CASSFLFQGGRDYEQYF. DNA for the CDR3: TGTGCCAGCAGTTTCCTCTTTCAGGGGGGTCGGGACTACGAGCAGTACTTC.

The chain carries TRBV19 and TRBJ2-6; D may be TRBD2 (5 bases). V lost 0 bases and J 2 bases, leaving 11 bases between the germline ends. The germline gives CDR1 LNHDA, CDR2 SQIVND (reference sequence). CDR3 length: 17 amino acids. The CDR3 bases are TGTGCCAGTAGTATAGATCCGGACGGGGCTGGGGCCAACGTCCTGACTTTC. Translating gives CASSIDPDGAGANVLTF.

The rearrangement links TRBV9 to TRBJ2-7; the D gene is possibly TRBD2 (6 bases). V was shortened by 2 bases and J by 7 bases, with 13 bases between the two germline ends. From germline, CDR1 is SGDLS and CDR2 YYNGEE. This CDR3 region has 13 residues. The CDR3 protein is CASSVIFGGEQYF. In DNA form, the CDR3 reads TGTGCCAGCAGCGTGATTTTCGGGGGAGAGCAGTACTTC.

V gene TRBV4-2 combines with J gene TRBJ1-1, with 10 bases that match TRBD1. CDR3 length: 13 residues. The germline gives CDR1 LGHNA, CDR2 YNFKEQ. Germline trimming cut 4 bases from V and 5 bases from J; bases unmatched to any gene: 1. The CDR3 loop is CASSPDRGTEAFF. The CDR3 DNA reads as TGTGCCAGCAGCCCGGACAGGGGGACTGAAGCTTTCTTT.

The rearrangement uses TRBV24-1 and TRBJ2-5; TRBD1 matches 7 bases. J lost 7 bases, V lost 4 bases, and 8 bases had no gene match. The CDR3 covers 14 residues. The V gene's germline CDR1 is KGHDR and CDR2 SFDVKD. CDR3 region: CATSDRQGWGTQYF. The CDR3 DNA follows: TGTGCCACCAGTGACAGACAGGGTTGGGGGACCCAGTACTTC.

The gene calls are TRBV7-2 and TRBJ2-2, with D maybe TRBD2 (6 bases). Trimming pared 2 bases from V and 0 bases from J, leaving 13 bases between. The CDR3 is made up of 17 amino acids. Germline V gene lookup returns CDR1 SGHTA and CDR2 FQGNSA. The CDR3 reads CASSLFPGGANTGELFF. CDR3 coding DNA: TGTGCCAGCAGCTTATTTCCCGGGGGAGCGAACACCGGGGAGCTGTTTTTT.

The rearrangement links TRBV5-4 to TRBJ2-2; possibly TRBD2 for D (5 bases). CDR3 length: 14 residues. Germline V gene data show CDR1 as SGHNT and CDR2 as YYREEE (reference sequence). V lost 5 bases to trimming and J lost 6 bases, with 14 bases between them. The CDR3 DNA follows: TGTGCCAGCAGTCTTCCGGGAAGGGCCGGGGAGCTGTTTTTT. Its translation: CASSLPGRAGELFF.

The chain recombines TRBV15 with TRBJ2-6; TRBD1 is a possible D gene (6 bases). Germline V lookup: CDR1 LNHNV, CDR2 YYDKDF (reference sequence). The CDR3 has 19 amino acids. Trimming removed 0 bases at V and 0 bases at J, with 15 bases between. CDR3 DNA: TGTGCCACCAGCAGAGATCCGCCAGGGGCGAGCTCTGGGGCCAACGTCCTGACTTTC. Encoded protein: CATSRDPPGASSGANVLTF.

Written as DNA, the CDR3 is TGTGCCTGGACAAGGGAGGGCTACGAGCAGTACTTC. Translating gives CAWTREGYEQYF. The chain recombines TRBV30 with TRBJ2-7; 7 bases map to TRBD2. The CDR3 covers 12 residues. Germline V gene lookup returns CDR1 GTSNPN and CDR2 SVGIG (reference sequence). Germline trimming cut 4 bases from V and 3 bases from J; bases unmatched to any gene: 3.

The V call is TRBV4-1, the J call TRBJ2-5, with D perhaps matching TRBD2 (7 bases). Germline assignment: CDR1 MGHRA and CDR2 YSYEKL. This CDR3 spans 19 amino acids. Deletions cut 4 bases from V and 1 base from J, with 25 bases between. The CDR3 DNA follows: TGCGCCAGCAGCCCAACTCCCCCCCTATGGCGGGGGCCCCAAGAGACCCAGTACTTC. Its translation is CASSPTPPLWRGPQETQYF.

V is TRBV5-6 and J is TRBJ1-2, with a weak D call TRBD1 (5 bases). Germline assignment: CDR1 SGHDT and CDR2 YYEEEE. The CDR3 extends over 14 amino acids. Trimming removed 2 bases at V and 8 bases at J, with 16 bases between. This CDR3 is CASSFLQGLWGYTF. Written as DNA, the CDR3 is TGTGCCAGCAGCTTCCTCCAGGGCCTATGGGGCTACACCTTC.

The chain recombines TRBV6-5 with TRBJ1-2; D perhaps matches TRBD1 (6 bases). The V end lost 6 bases, the J end lost 4 bases, and 12 bases lay between the germline ends. Germline CDR1 is MNHEY and CDR2 is SVGAGI. The CDR3 sequence is 13 residues long. The CDR3 DNA reads TGTGCCAGCAGATTGATGGACAGCTATGGCTACACCTTC. This codes for CASRLMDSYGYTF.

The chain links TRBV28 to TRBJ1-2, with a tentative D call TRBD1 (5 bases). The CDR3 contains 17 residues. The germline gives CDR1 MDHEN, CDR2 SYDVKM. V was pared by 5 bases and J by 2 bases, with 21 bases between. DNA for the CDR3: TGTGCCAGCAGTCTTTCGGGGACTGATACTACGAACTATGGCTACACCTTC. Protein product: CASSLSGTDTTNYGYTF.

The rearrangement joins TRBV4-1 to TRBJ1-5; 7 positions agree with TRBD1. The CDR3 spans 14 residues. J gave up 5 bases and V 3 bases, and 4 bases lay outside the gene matches. Germline assignment: CDR1 MGHRA and CDR2 YSYEKL. CDR3 region: CASSHTGADQPQHF. CDR3 DNA: TGCGCCAGCAGCCATACAGGGGCGGATCAGCCCCAGCATTTT.

V gene TRBV5-1 combines with J gene TRBJ2-2, with TRBD2 as a possible D gene (5 bases). V lost 4 bases and J 5 bases, leaving 15 bases between the germline ends. Germline V gene sequence: CDR1 SGHRS, CDR2 YFSETQ. CDR3 size: 15 residues. The CDR3 DNA reads as TGCGCCAGCAGCCCCGCGGGTAGCGAAACCGGGGAGCTGTTTTTT. This codes for CASSPAGSETGELFF. Full variable domain (outside the CDR3, taken from reference TRBV5-1 and TRBJ2-2): KAGVTQTPRYLIKTRGQQVTLSCSPISGHRSVSWYQQTPGQGLQFLFEYFSETQRNKGNFPGRFSGRQFSNSRSEMNVSTLELGDSALYLCASSPAGSETGELFFGEGSRLTVL.

This clone was detected a few times. This CDR3 reads CASSSPGLAGTTSYNEQFF. DNA for the CDR3: TGTGCCAGCAGCTCCCCGGGACTAGCGGGCACAACCTCCTACAATGAGCAGTTCTTC. This sequence joins TRBV7-6 and TRBJ2-1, with 12 positions matching TRBD2. Losses at the gene ends were 4 bases for V and 0 bases for J; bases not matched to a gene: 10. CDR1 is SGHVS, CDR2 FNYEAQ, per germline. The CDR3 extends over 19 amino acids.

This clone showed up just once. V usage is TRBV11-1 and J usage is TRBJ2-1, with D tentatively TRBD1 (6 bases). Trimming removed 0 bases from V and 10 bases from J, with 13 bases in between. The germline V gene encodes CDR1 SGHAT and CDR2 FQDESV (reference sequence). CDR3 length: 14 amino acids. This CDR3 is CASSLAPPDREQFF. CDR3 sequence (DNA): TGTGCCAGCAGCTTAGCCCCCCCCGACAGGGAGCAGTTCTTC.

The chain carries TRBV2 and TRBJ2-1, with D perhaps TRBD2 (6 bases). Germline values: CDR1 SNHLY, CDR2 FYNNEI. CDR3 length: 16 residues. V was pared by 4 bases and J by 7 bases, with 20 bases between. The CDR3 here is CASSGARGAGRNEQFF. The CDR3, as DNA: TGTGCCAGCAGTGGGGCCCGGGGCGCGGGGAGGAATGAGCAGTTCTTC. The variable domain in full, with the rest retrieved from reference TRBV2 and TRBJ2-1, is EPEVTQTPSHQVTQMGQEVILRCVPISNHLYFYWYRQILGQKVEFLVSFYNNEISEKSEIFDDQFSVERPDGSNFTLKIRSTKLEDSAMYFCASSGARGAGRNEQFFGPGTRLTVL.

Only one count was recorded for this clone. One end of the junction does not line up with germline, which may come from a read error. The rearrangement joins TRBV6-1 to TRBJ1-4; the match to TRBD1 covers 9 bases. Germline CDR1 is MNHNS and CDR2 is SASEGT. The CDR3 spans 15 residues. CDR3: CASREGQGFGEKLFF. The CDR3 nucleotides read TGTGCCAGCAGAGAAGGACAGGGGTTTGGCGAAAAACTGTTTTTT.

The genes are TRBV7-9 and TRBJ2-1, with D perhaps matching TRBD2 (6 bases). V was clipped by 5 bases and J by 8 bases, with 22 bases between them. The CDR3 extends over 16 amino acids. Germline CDR1 reads SEHNR; CDR2 reads FQNEAQ (reference sequence). CDR3 region: CASSSGSWTLRYEQFF. The DNA for the CDR3 is TGTGCCAGCAGCAGCGGGTCTTGGACTCTGCGATATGAGCAGTTCTTC.

This clone was detected once. The chain carries TRBV5-4 and TRBJ1-3; 7 bases are shared with TRBD1. V shed 4 bases, J shed 4 bases, and the junction held 8 bases outside the gene matches. Germline V gene sequence: CDR1 SGHNT, CDR2 YYREEE (reference sequence). The CDR3 spans 15 residues. The CDR3 loop reads CASSTGQAVGNTIYF. For the CDR3, the DNA is TGTGCCAGCAGCACAGGACAGGCGGTCGGAAACACCATATATTTT.

This sequence joins TRBV29-1 and TRBJ2-1; TRBD2 agrees at 8 bases. The CDR3 totals 14 residues. After removal of 7 bases from V and 0 bases from J, the junction contained 5 bases not matched to a gene. The germline V gene encodes CDR1 SQVTM and CDR2 ANQGSEA. Written as DNA, the CDR3 is TGCAGCGCGACTAGCGTTAGCTCCTACAATGAGCAGTTCTTC. This codes for CSATSVSSYNEQFF.

This clone was detected only once. V gene TRBV7-2 combines with J gene TRBJ2-3; 8 positions match TRBD1. There are 15 residues in the CDR3. The V gene end was trimmed by 5 bases and the J gene end by 2 bases; junction bases not matched to a gene: 6. Germline CDR1 and CDR2: SGHTA and FQGNSA. The CDR3: CASSRDRGFTDTQYF. The CDR3 DNA follows: TGTGCCAGCAGCCGCGACAGGGGTTTCACAGATACGCAGTATTTT.

This chain links TRBV6-6 with TRBJ1-4, with TRBD1 matching 8 bases. From germline, CDR1 is MNHNY and CDR2 SVGAGI (reference sequence). CDR3 length: 18 amino acids. J lost 3 bases, V lost 5 bases, and 14 bases had no gene match. Here the CDR3 DNA reads TGTGCCAGCAGTCCAGGGGGCGCTTTTGGGCCTTCTAATGAAAAACTGTTTTTT. This sequence encodes CASSPGGAFGPSNEKLFF.

The rearrangement uses TRBV5-4 and TRBJ1-2; weak D call: TRBD1 (6 bases). The CDR3 covers 14 residues. CDR1 is SGHNT, CDR2 YYREEE, per germline (reference sequence). V was shortened by 2 bases and J by 3 bases, with 11 bases between the two germline ends. CDR3 protein: CASSFWNRDYGYTF. The CDR3, as DNA: TGTGCCAGCAGCTTTTGGAACAGGGACTATGGCTACACCTTC.

This chain joins TRBV30 and TRBJ2-1, with TRBD2 identical over 12 bases. The germline CDR1 and CDR2 sequences are GTSNPN and SVGIG (reference sequence). J was trimmed by 10 bases and V by 4 bases; bases with no gene match: 17. This CDR3 is 17 amino acids long. The CDR3 nucleotides read TGTGCCTGGAAACGGGCTGGGCTAGCGGGAGGGCCGGGGGAGCAGTTCTTC. It specifies CAWKRAGLAGGPGEQFF.

This clone has just a few counts. The V and J genes are TRBV5-8 and TRBJ2-5; 10 bases align to TRBD1. This CDR3 has 19 residues. Germline lookup yields CDR1 SGHTS and CDR2 YDEGEE. V lost 6 bases to trimming and J lost 5 bases; unmatched junction nucleotides: 22. The CDR3 bases are TGTGCCAGCACCAAGGCCTGGGCCCTCGGACAGGGGGTGGCGGAGACCCAGTACTTC. It yields the protein CASTKAWALGQGVAETQYF. The whole variable domain, filled in from reference TRBV5-8 and TRBJ2-5, reads EAGVTQSPTHLIKTRGQQATLRCSPISGHTSVYWYQQALGLGLQFLLWYDEGEERNRGNFPPRFSGRQFPNYSSELNVNALELEDSALYLCASTKAWALGQGVAETQYFGPGTRLLVL.

This chain links TRBV5-1 with TRBJ2-2, with D hard to call. The V gene lost 0 bases and the J gene lost 0 bases, with 3 bases spanning the gap. The CDR3 sequence is 14 residues long. CDR1 and CDR2 (germline): SGHRS, YFSETQ. CDR3 residues: CASSLVTNTGELFF. CDR3 DNA sequence: TGCGCCAGCAGCTTGGTTACGAACACCGGGGAGCTGTTTTTT.

The rearrangement links TRBV6-2 or TRBV6-3 to TRBJ1-6; 7 bases are shared with TRBD1. The CDR3 runs 14 residues. Germline V CDR1 and CDR2: MNHEY, SVGEGT. V shed 5 bases and J 9 bases; nucleotides not matched to a gene: 7. The CDR3 region is CASSRGTEGSPLHF. The CDR3 DNA reads as TGTGCCAGCAGTAGAGGGACAGAGGGTTCACCCCTCCACTTT.

V usage is TRBV28 and J usage is TRBJ2-1; 8 nucleotides match TRBD2. The trim removed 3 bases at V and 5 bases at J, leaving 6 bases unmatched. Germline loops: CDR1 MDHEN, CDR2 SYDVKM. The CDR3 consists of 15 residues. DNA of the CDR3: TGTGCCAGCAGTTTGGACCAGCGGGGGAACAATGAGCAGTTCTTC. Its protein is CASSLDQRGNNEQFF.

The chain has TRBV3-1 (or the pseudogene TRBV3-2) and TRBJ2-2, with TRBD2 as a possible D gene (5 bases). The V end lost 4 bases, the J end lost 6 bases, and 15 bases lay between the germline ends. This CDR3 is 15 amino acids long. Germline V gene sequence: CDR1 LGHDT, CDR2 YNNKEL (reference sequence). The CDR3 sequence is CASSPSWTGAGELFF. The CDR3 DNA is TGTGCCAGCAGCCCCAGCTGGACTGGGGCCGGGGAGCTGTTTTTT.